Each of the 27 T cell receptor beta chains below was sequenced from the same sample in a study of beta chain features in type 1 diabetes. Investigators reverse transcribed all isolated RNA, so they sequenced expressed TCRB transcripts. This table comes from immunoSEQ multiplex PCR, and its TCRdb copy is limited to in-frame clones, with some not included. The sample includes about 620,000 clones, roughly 16% of them seen just once. The specimen was naive CD4+ T cells from blood. Receptor source: a man in his late teens or twenties in good health.

In this sample, this clone turned up a few times. The V and J genes are TRBV30 and TRBJ1-3, with TRBD1 identical over 9 bases. Germline V lookup: CDR1 GTSNPN, CDR2 SVGIG (reference sequence). Trimming at V came to 6 bases and at J to 3 bases, leaving 3 bases not matched to a gene. The CDR3 is 13 amino acids. The CDR3 reads CACSGQGGNTIYF. CDR3 in DNA: TGTGCCTGCTCGGGACAGGGTGGAAACACCATATATTTT.

The rearrangement uses TRBV27 and TRBJ2-7; tentatively, D is TRBD2 (5 bases). The germline gives CDR1 MNHEY, CDR2 SMNVEV (reference sequence). The CDR3 is 16 residues long. V was trimmed by 7 bases and J by 2 bases, leaving 21 bases between them. For the CDR3, the DNA is TGTGCCAGCAAACGCCCCGGCCTGGGAGAGGCCTACGAGCAGTACTTC. It translates to CASKRPGLGEAYEQYF.

The chain employs TRBV7-3 and TRBJ2-7; D ambiguous. CDR3 length: 13 residues. Germline V lookup: CDR1 SGHTA, CDR2 FQGTGA. V lost 5 bases to trimming and J lost 5 bases, with 13 bases between them. The CDR3 nucleotides read TGTGCCAGCAGCCCTGAATTCGGGCACGAGCAGTACTTC. Its protein product is CASSPEFGHEQYF.

The table lists this clone with a few counts. V usage is TRBV7-9 and J usage is TRBJ1-4; possibly TRBD1 for D (5 bases). Trimming left V 6 bases short and J 8 bases short, with 16 bases between. Germline loops: CDR1 SEHNR, CDR2 FQNEAQ (reference sequence). The CDR3 totals 14 residues. The CDR3 loop is CASRRDGGGEKLFF. The DNA of the CDR3 is TGTGCCAGCAGACGGGACGGCGGTGGGGAAAAACTGTTTTTT. Drawing the rest from reference TRBV7-9 and TRBJ1-4, the complete variable domain is DTGVSQNPRHKITKRGQNVTFRCDPISEHNRLYWYRQTLGQGPEFLTYFQNEAQLEKSRLLSDRFSAERPKGSFSTLEIQRTEQGDSAMYLCASRRDGGGEKLFFGSGTQLSVL.

The gene calls are TRBV6-4 and TRBJ2-2; D is undetermined. V was pared by 2 bases and J by 6 bases, with 4 bases between. CDR1 and CDR2 from the germline V gene are MRHNA and SNTAGT. The CDR3 has 12 amino acids. The CDR3 protein is CASSDGSGELFF. In DNA, the CDR3 is TGTGCCAGCAGTGACGGGTCCGGGGAGCTGTTTTTT.

The V and J genes are TRBV29-1 and TRBJ2-3; 9 bases map to TRBD1. The trim removed 7 bases at V and 1 base at J, leaving 12 bases unmatched. This CDR3 region has 16 residues. Looked up from germline, CDR1 is SQVTM and CDR2 is ANQGSEA. The CDR3 loop reads CSAEHGQGLGTDTQYF. The CDR3 DNA follows: TGCAGCGCAGAACATGGACAGGGGTTGGGCACAGATACGCAGTATTTT.

The sample holds a few counts of this clone. The genes are TRBV14 and TRBJ2-1; D remains unclear. This CDR3 has 11 residues. Trimming pared 5 bases from V and 6 bases from J, leaving 5 bases between. Looked up from germline, CDR1 is SGHDN and CDR2 is FVKESK. CDR3 in DNA: TGTGCCAGCAGCATACGCAATGAGCAGTTCTTC. It is translated as CASSIRNEQFF.

The V and J genes are TRBV23-1 and TRBJ2-5; TRBD2 matches 8 bases. TRBV23-1 is placed among ORFs of uncertain function. The CDR3 loop spans 13 amino acids. V lost 8 bases to trimming and J lost 4 bases; unmatched junction nucleotides: 6. CDR3 loop: CASPGGRRETQYF. CDR3 in DNA: TGCGCCAGCCCGGGGGGGCGAAGAGAGACCCAGTACTTC.

This clone has just a few counts. This chain uses TRBV27 with TRBJ1-3; D may be TRBD1 (5 bases). The CDR3 totals 16 residues. Trimming shortened V by 5 bases and J by 3 bases, and 17 bases separated the two germline ends. CDR1 is MNHEY, CDR2 SMNVEV, per germline (reference sequence). CDR3 residues: CASSPLTGLRGNTIYF. The CDR3 DNA follows: TGTGCCAGCAGTCCCCTCACAGGTTTGCGTGGAAACACCATATATTTT.

This chain joins TRBV10-3 and TRBJ2-1; 13 bases fit TRBD2. The trim removed 7 bases at V and 9 bases at J, leaving 12 bases unmatched. The germline gives CDR1 ENHRY, CDR2 SYGVKD. This CDR3 is 16 amino acids long. CDR3 region: CAIKRTSGRRFGEQFF. CDR3 DNA sequence: TGTGCCATCAAAAGGACTAGCGGGAGAAGGTTTGGTGAGCAGTTCTTC.

The rearrangement links TRBV30 to TRBJ1-1; the D gene is possibly TRBD1 (6 bases). The CDR3 consists of 14 residues. Germline V CDR1 and CDR2: GTSNPN, SVGIG (reference sequence). V lost 2 bases to trimming and J lost 4 bases, with 14 bases between them. The CDR3 DNA reads TGTGCCTGGAGTCGTATCCCAGGGGTCACTGAAGCTTTCTTT. Its protein product is CAWSRIPGVTEAFF.

V usage is TRBV7-2 and J usage is TRBJ1-2, with a weak D call TRBD1 (6 bases). Trimming removed 4 bases from V and 4 bases from J, with 13 bases in between. The germline CDR1 and CDR2 sequences are SGHTA and FQGNSA. The CDR3 spans 14 residues. CDR3 amino acids: CASSYSQGAYGYTF. The DNA for the CDR3 is TGTGCCAGCAGCTACTCACAGGGAGCCTATGGCTACACCTTC.

The chain is built from TRBV7-6 and TRBJ2-2, with a weak D call TRBD2 (6 bases). Germline V CDR1 and CDR2: SGHVS, FNYEAQ. V was trimmed by 5 bases and J by 7 bases, leaving 11 bases between them. There are 13 residues in the CDR3. CDR3 sequence (DNA): TGTGCCAGCAGCCTGAGGGAGGACGGGGAGCTGTTTTTT. It specifies CASSLREDGELFF.

The table lists this clone with a few counts. The chain employs TRBV7-9 and TRBJ2-5; D is unresolved. The CDR3 totals 12 residues. CDR1 and CDR2 (germline): SEHNR, FQNEAQ (reference sequence). V was shortened by 6 bases and J by 7 bases, with 12 bases between the two germline ends. The CDR3 sequence is CASSLELGTQYF. In DNA, the CDR3 is TGTGCCAGCAGTTTGGAGCTGGGGACCCAGTACTTC.

This clone was detected a few times. The V gene is TRBV7-9, the J gene TRBJ2-7, with D possibly called TRBD1 or TRBD2 (5 bases each). Trimming shortened V by 7 bases and J by 2 bases, and 24 bases separated the two germline ends. Germline assignment: CDR1 SEHNR and CDR2 FQNEAQ (reference sequence). The CDR3 is 17 amino acids. The chain's CDR3 is CASTLWGIQRTAYEQYF. Here the CDR3 DNA reads TGTGCCAGCACCTTGTGGGGGATACAGAGAACAGCCTACGAGCAGTACTTC.

The rearrangement joins TRBV6-5 to TRBJ2-7; the match to TRBD1 covers 8 bases. Germline lookup yields CDR1 MNHEY and CDR2 SVGAGI. V trimming: 7 bases; J trimming: 2 bases; junction bases outside the gene matches: 4. The CDR3 runs to 13 residues. Written as DNA, the CDR3 is TGTGCCAGCAAACAGGGGGGAACCTACGAGCAGTACTTC. It is translated as CASKQGGTYEQYF.

The chain links TRBV15 to TRBJ1-1; D remains unclear. The length of the CDR3 is 13 residues. Per germline, CDR1 LNHNV and CDR2 YYDKDF (reference sequence). V gave up 4 bases and J gave up 0 bases, with 6 bases separating them. The DNA of the CDR3 is TGTGCCACCAGCAAACGGCTGAACACTGAAGCTTTCTTT. It yields the protein CATSKRLNTEAFF.

There are a few counts of this clone. This chain uses TRBV4-2 with TRBJ1-2; D unresolved. This CDR3 has 13 amino acids. V dropped 0 bases and J dropped 3 bases, with 5 bases sitting between them. Germline CDR1 and CDR2: LGHNA and YNFKEQ. CDR3: CASSQDKDYGYTF. The DNA of the CDR3 is TGTGCCAGCAGCCAAGACAAAGACTATGGCTACACCTTC.

This sequence joins TRBV20-1 and TRBJ2-7, with a weak D call TRBD2 (5 bases). Trimming removed 1 base from V and 7 bases from J, with 8 bases in between. Germline CDR1 is DFQATT and CDR2 is SNEGSKA (reference sequence). This CDR3 has 11 amino acids. The CDR3 DNA reads TGCAGTGCTAGAGCCCCGGGGGAGCAGTACTTC. This encodes CSARAPGEQYF.

The chain links TRBV7-9 to TRBJ1-6; no definite D call. The V end was cut by 1 base, the J end by 11 bases, with 15 bases between. The CDR3 spans 15 residues. Looked up from germline, CDR1 is SEHNR and CDR2 is FQNEAQ (reference sequence). Here the CDR3 DNA reads TGTGCCAGCAGCTTAGAAGGAGGGTTTGTGACACCCCTCCACTTT. It is translated as CASSLEGGFVTPLHF.

This clone was counted many times. The chain recombines TRBV6-6 with TRBJ2-1; no clear D gene. The germline V gene encodes CDR1 MNHNY and CDR2 SVGAGI (reference sequence). The CDR3 extends over 11 amino acids. Trimming left V 7 bases short and J 8 bases short, with 9 bases between. The CDR3 DNA sequence: TGTGCCAGCACCCTGTACGATGAGCAGTTCTTC. This encodes CASTLYDEQFF.

V gene TRBV4-2 combines with J gene TRBJ1-2; no definite D call. CDR3 length: 15 residues. Germline V gene data show CDR1 as LGHNA and CDR2 as YNFKEQ. With 0 bases removed from V and 3 bases from J, the gap between germline ends came to 11 bases. In DNA, the CDR3 is TGTGCCAGCAGCCAAGAAGGAAGGTCCGACTATGGCTACACCTTC. This codes for CASSQEGRSDYGYTF.

This clone was detected a few times. The rearrangement links TRBV12-5 to TRBJ2-1; D not certain. Germline CDR1 LGHNT, CDR2 FRNRAP. V lost 5 bases and J 3 bases, leaving 5 bases between the germline ends. There are 12 residues in the CDR3. DNA for the CDR3: TGTGCTAGTGGTCGAGGCTACAATGAGCAGTTCTTC. Protein: CASGRGYNEQFF.

This clone was seen a few times. V usage is TRBV19 and J usage is TRBJ2-1, with 10 bases matching TRBD1. Germline lookup yields CDR1 LNHDA and CDR2 SQIVND (reference sequence). J was trimmed by 8 bases and V by 4 bases; bases with no gene match: 5. CDR3 length equals 14 residues. The CDR3 here is CASSRTGGVYEQFF. The CDR3 region has the DNA TGTGCCAGTAGTAGGACAGGGGGTGTGTATGAGCAGTTCTTC.

Ten or more counts support this clone. This rearrangement joins TRBV14 to TRBJ2-4, with D unresolved. V was cut by 1 base and J by 0 bases, with 10 bases left in between. The CDR3 length is 16 residues. Germline V gene data show CDR1 as SGHDN and CDR2 as FVKESK. The CDR3, as DNA: TGTGCCAGCAGCCAAGGTCGACCCTTAGCCAAAAACATTCAGTACTTC. Residues: CASSQGRPLAKNIQYF. Full variable domain (rest looked up from reference TRBV14 and TRBJ2-4): EAGVTQFPSHSVIEKGQTVTLRCDPISGHDNLYWYRRVMGKEIKFLLHFVKESKQDESGMPNNRFLAERTGGTYSTLKVQPAELEDSGVYFCASSQGRPLAKNIQYFGAGTRLSVL.

This clone showed up just a few times. This chain uses TRBV7-9 with TRBJ2-3, with TRBD1 matching over 7 bases. J gave up 2 bases and V 5 bases, and 7 bases lay outside the gene matches. Germline loops: CDR1 SEHNR, CDR2 FQNEAQ (reference sequence). The CDR3 is 15 residues long. CDR3 DNA: TGTGCCAGCAGCCACAGGGGTGACCTCACAGATACGCAGTATTTT. Protein sequence: CASSHRGDLTDTQYF.

The chain recombines TRBV6-5 with TRBJ1-3; tentatively, D is TRBD1 (6 bases). The V end lost 4 bases, the J end lost 2 bases, and 15 bases lay between the germline ends. The CDR3 is 16 residues long. CDR1 is MNHEY, CDR2 SVGAGI, per germline. The CDR3 DNA sequence: TGTGCCAGCAGTTCCTTCAGGGGAGTTCCTGGAAACACCATATATTTT. Protein sequence: CASSSFRGVPGNTIYF.